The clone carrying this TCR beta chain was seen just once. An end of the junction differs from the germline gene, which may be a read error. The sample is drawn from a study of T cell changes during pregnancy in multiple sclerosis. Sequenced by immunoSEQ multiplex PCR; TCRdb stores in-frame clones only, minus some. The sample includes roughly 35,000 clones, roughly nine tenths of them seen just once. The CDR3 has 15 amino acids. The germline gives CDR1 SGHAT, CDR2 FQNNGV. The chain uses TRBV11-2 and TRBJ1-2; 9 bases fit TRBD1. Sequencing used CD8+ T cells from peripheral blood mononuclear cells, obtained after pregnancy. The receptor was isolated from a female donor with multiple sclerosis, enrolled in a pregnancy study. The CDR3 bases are TGTGCCAGCAGCCTCTGGACAGGGGACCTGAATGGCCACACCTTC. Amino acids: CASSLWTGDLNGHTF.